The rows below give T cell receptor beta chains drawn from one sample of a study of T cell repertoires in cytomegalovirus infection. TCRdb fed the reads into MiXCR, producing one record per CDR3 protein. The table records around 450,000 distinct CDR3 sequences, 11% of them present only once. Sequenced material: PBMCs. The receptor set was obtained from a human donor in good health (CMV status not recorded). Some clones in this sample may be carry-over from other donors' samples. The CDR3 runs from the conserved cysteine through the conserved F or W. The D gene is left open where the match is weak. Expanded clones get a size class; other rows say once, few or many, or leave the size out.

CDR3 protein | CDR3 length | clone size | D gene | J gene | V gene
CATSRDWGEQYF | 12 | - | - | TRBJ2-7 | TRBV15
CASSPPLEPGARGNQPQHF | 19 | - | - | TRBJ1-5 | TRBV18
CAIGRPGYNEQFF | 13 | few | TRBD2 | TRBJ2-1 | TRBV7-2
CSASRGSSGDEQYF | 14 | few | - | TRBJ2-7 | TRBV20-1
CSARDQTGIMDYGYTF | 16 | many | - | TRBJ1-2 | TRBV20-1
CSASADLETQYF | 12 | once | - | TRBJ2-5 | TRBV20-1
CASSLGGYIEQFF | 13 | - | - | TRBJ2-1 | TRBV2
CASSRTSTNEQFF | 13 | many | - | TRBJ2-1 | TRBV18
CSVVAQFQETQYF | 13 | few | - | TRBJ2-5 | TRBV29-1
CAWSGVSGVGVQYF | 14 | many | TRBD2 | TRBJ2-7 | TRBV30
CSVGRATEAFF | 11 | - | - | TRBJ1-1 | TRBV29-1
CASTIQGNGYTF | 12 | many | TRBD1 | TRBJ1-2 | TRBV28
CASSPGQGPAKNIQYF | 16 | many | TRBD1 | TRBJ2-4 | TRBV6-8
CASSQGRGGVYGYTF | 15 | - | - | TRBJ1-2 | TRBV3-1
CASNPGNMNTEAFF | 14 | - | - | TRBJ1-1 | TRBV5-1
CASSFSRAGGGSGANVLTF | 19 | many | TRBD2 | TRBJ2-6 | TRBV7-8
CASSTGGNEQFF | 12 | many | TRBD2 | TRBJ2-1 | TRBV19
CASSVQGGNTEAFF | 14 | many | TRBD1 | TRBJ1-1 | TRBV7-2
CSARDDQSQGARKAFF | 16 | - | TRBD1 | TRBJ1-1 | TRBV20-1
CASSLAVIADTQYF | 14 | many | - | TRBJ2-3 | TRBV27
CSVVRDRGWFF | 11 | - | TRBD1 | TRBJ2-1 | TRBV29-1
CASSQGGEQFF | 11 | many | - | TRBJ2-1 | TRBV3-1
CASSVHSDRPHLVNSPLHF | 19 | few | TRBD1 | TRBJ1-6 | TRBV2
CASSLGGAGFNQPQHF | 16 | many | - | TRBJ1-5 | TRBV11-2
CASSPDTTVAQYF | 13 | many | - | TRBJ2-5 | TRBV7-2
CASSQRNPGNEQFF | 14 | many | - | TRBJ2-1 | TRBV4-1
CASSPERDHPNEQFF | 15 | few | TRBD2 | TRBJ2-1 | TRBV5-8
CSASEDSNQPQHF | 13 | many | - | TRBJ1-5 | TRBV20-1
CASSLAGRERPDTQYF | 16 | many | TRBD2 | TRBJ2-3 | TRBV7-7
CASSLVQQPYGYTF | 14 | many | - | TRBJ1-2 | TRBV28
CAALTGGAGANVLTF | 15 | many | TRBD2 | TRBJ2-6 | TRBV19
CASTASGADTQYF | 13 | many | - | TRBJ2-3 | TRBV19
CSALFTGTYEQYF | 13 | few | - | TRBJ2-7 | TRBV20-1
CASSPDWRSNTGELFF | 16 | many | - | TRBJ2-2 | TRBV7-8
CASSLEEWRGVKNIQYF | 17 | - | - | TRBJ2-4 | TRBV5-6
CASSILAQYQPQHF | 14 | many | - | TRBJ1-5 | TRBV19
CASSSTGGDGYTF | 13 | many | TRBD1 | TRBJ1-2 | TRBV19
CASSVAGSGRYEQYF | 15 | few | TRBD2 | TRBJ2-7 | TRBV9
CASRRNYEQYF | 11 | - | - | TRBJ2-7 | TRBV6-6
CAISEGENTEAFF | 13 | many | - | TRBJ1-1 | TRBV10-3
CATTRQGVGTGELFF | 15 | many | TRBD1 | TRBJ2-2 | TRBV28
CASTQIRNEQFF | 12 | many | - | TRBJ2-1 | TRBV28
CASSPKKIAGGRETQYF | 17 | few | TRBD2 | TRBJ2-5 | TRBV18
CAWTGGVYRGLSGANVLTF | 19 | many | TRBD1 | TRBJ2-6 | TRBV30
CASSFSWDRGQETQYF | 16 | many | TRBD1 | TRBJ2-5 | TRBV7-6
CSARPTPPQYF | 11 | few | - | TRBJ2-3 | TRBV20-1
CSASVSGRLYEQYF | 14 | - | TRBD2 | TRBJ2-7 | TRBV20-1
CATCERAPTGELFF | 14 | - | - | TRBJ2-2 | TRBV5-1
CSARRDSSGANVLTF | 15 | few | - | TRBJ2-6 | TRBV20-1
CSVGLAEYNEQFF | 13 | - | TRBD2 | TRBJ2-1 | TRBV29-1
CASSQYSEAFF | 11 | many | - | TRBJ1-1 | TRBV14